Below, one TCR beta chain is given with its context. No antigen is known for it. No much larger clonotype is one base removed from it; base qualities were not supplied. The sample holds other DNA sequences that translate to the same CDR3. Inclusive of the bounding cysteine and phenylalanine, the CDR3 is 15 residues long. Here the CDR3 DNA is all that survives: 45 bases in frame from base 1. Compared with germline, V lacks 4 bases and J lacks 2 bases; bases without a gene match: 5. The germline V gene gives CDR1 as SGHRS and CDR2 as YFSETQ. This sample was taken from a study of shared clonotypes between healthy human individuals (dated by TCRdb to about 2020). Background for the entire study: The cohort comprised two women and a few men aged 18 to 49 years. For each donor, CD4 naive and CD4 memory were each given three plates, CD8 naive was given two plates, and CD8 memory was given one plate. The study deeply sequenced blood TCR repertoires of several healthy adults to estimate repertoire size and the extent of clonotype sharing between individuals. Libraries were prepared and TCR repertoires were sequenced by different laboratories using diverse techniques, in order to increase sequencing depth and limit assay-specific biases. Leukapheresis yielded between about 0.85 and 10 billion PBMCs per donor. General conclusions and limits of the study: Incomplete sequencing was indicated by rarefaction of sorted-subset datasets, despite the large sequencing depth. Estimated clonotype richness was generally larger for naive than for memory subsets. Pairwise subsampling led to the expectation that sequencing depth would affect the degree of clonotype sharing among donors. Only blood was sampled, and tissue TCR repertoires likely differ from those in blood. Higher generation probabilities were observed for clonotypes shared by all four sorted-subset donors than for non-shared clonotypes. About 5% of naive CD4, roughly 3.6% of naive CD8, approximately 2% of memory CD4, and 0.4% of memory CD8 clonotypes were shared across several donors. The small number of donors limited the genetic and exposure-history diversity represented.

The donors were healthy, HIV-negative adults with no recently reported acute infections or vaccinations. Every donor was a Caucasian adult residing in Nashville, Tennessee, USA. CD4+ T cells were enriched by magnetic negative selection; naive cells were then positively selected on CD45RA, and the negative fraction formed the memory subset. Blood was collected by leukapheresis, and PBMCs were isolated by Ficoll-Histopaque density gradient centrifugation and then cryopreserved in liquid nitrogen vapor phase. Purity and quantity of every magnetically sorted T cell population were checked by analytical flow cytometry. Each sorted fraction had its genomic DNA isolated and then quantified by UV absorbance on a Nanodrop 2000c. TCR CDR3 regions were amplified from genomic DNA by multiplex PCR using the deep immunoSEQ assay. Genomic DNA extracted from each cell subset was distributed evenly over all wells of several immunoSEQ 96-well plates, and each plate served as one replicate. For sorted subsets, each replicate PCR was loaded with approximately 190 ng genomic DNA, equivalent to approximately 27,000 T cell genomes. Purified libraries were measured with a Qubit 3.0 fluorometer, size-checked on a Bioanalyzer 2100, and measured again with the KAPA Library Quantification kit. Every immunoSEQ 96-well plate was sequenced on a dedicated single-read 150-cycle Illumina NextSeq 550 flow cell. Regarding the original processing steps: Because only junctional sequences without quality scores were contained in the immunoSEQ output, filtering matching that applied to full-length reads could not be performed. Sequences were annotated with PyIR, a Python wrapper for IgBLAST v1.9, and V/J genes and CDR3 were assigned using IMGT germline references. Reads were removed for weak V/J assignments (E-value above 1e-6), missing CDR3, stop codons, out-of-frame junctions, or ambiguous translated residues. V3J clonotypes were defined by identical inferred V gene, J gene, and CDR3 amino acid sequence. Percentage overlap between repertoires was calculated by dividing the number of shared unique clonotypes by the size of the smaller repertoire. Repertoire richness was assessed with RTK rarefaction, the Chao1 estimator, and Recon v2.1 estimates of unobserved clonotypes. Generation probabilities were computed with OLGA for all TCRbeta clonotypes obtained by the gDNA method from a few donors. TCRdb limited this immuneACCESS table to in-frame rearrangements with V and J called. A share of clones is missing; checked studies link under half to unresolved V genes, and the rest is unexplained. Clone size and the V and J calls come from that table; the DNA yielded D and trimming. The sample profile shows roughly 700,000 clones; over 65% of them were found once. Together, the top ten hold approximately 1.6% of the sample.

The sequence came from a woman between 25 and 40 years old in good health. Here the chain combines TRBV5-1 and TRBJ2-1; 8 of the junction bases match TRBD2. Specimen: memory CD4+ T cells sorted from blood. In light of the paper, this sample's cell subset or site label describes: CD45RA-negative fraction. The CDR3 is CASSLDSGTYNEQFF. The sequenced DNA: TGCGCCAGCAGCCTAGATAGCGGGACCTACAATGAGCAGTTCTTC.